One sample yielded the 26 T cell receptor beta chains listed below, sequenced in a study of blood T cell repertoires in COVID-19 (dated by TCRdb to between 2020 and 2021). Libraries were made using the immunoSEQ multiplex PCR assay. TCRdb obtained this table from immuneACCESS and retained in-frame rearrangements with V and J assigned. These tables miss some clones; where compared with another copy, unresolved V genes account for less than half of the shortfall, and the remainder is unexplained. For this sample the table gives about 83,000 clones, of which around 76% were detected only once. Around 21% of the sample lies in the top ten. Sequences were obtained from peripheral blood. Receptor source: a woman aged 80 or over with active or convalescent COVID-19.

The chain combines TRBV27 with TRBJ1-5; D possibly corresponds to TRBD1 (6 bases). CDR3 length: 16 amino acids. The germline V and J ends were trimmed by 4 bases and 3 bases, with 16 bases remaining between them. CDR1 is MNHEY and CDR2 is SMNVEV in the germline V gene (reference sequence). DNA of the CDR3: TGTGCCAGCAGTTCGATGAGACAGGCACTCAATCAGCCCCAGCATTTT. Its protein is CASSSMRQALNQPQHF.

V and J are TRBV5-1 and TRBJ2-7, with D perhaps matching TRBD2 (6 bases). Trimming left V 0 bases short and J 3 bases short, with 10 bases between. The CDR3 has 14 residues. The germline V gene encodes CDR1 SGHRS and CDR2 YFSETQ. CDR3 sequence (DNA): TGCGCCAGCAGCTTGGGGCCGGGGGACTACGAGCAGTACTTC. Protein: CASSLGPGDYEQYF.

This clone occurred many times. This chain uses TRBV4-3 with TRBJ1-6, with D possibly TRBD1 on 5 matching bases. Germline V CDR1 and CDR2: LGHNA, YSLEER. The CDR3 runs 17 residues. The germline V and J ends were trimmed by 0 bases and 5 bases, with 14 bases remaining between them. The CDR3 region is CASSQDRAGWNNSPLHF. The DNA of the CDR3 is TGCGCCAGCAGCCAAGATCGCGCAGGGTGGAATAATTCACCCCTCCACTTT.

This clone was recorded a few times. The V call is TRBV4-1, the J call TRBJ2-5; 10 bases are a match to TRBD2. There are 16 residues in the CDR3. Germline V gene data show CDR1 as MGHRA and CDR2 as YSYEKL. V lost 5 bases to trimming and J lost 5 bases; unmatched junction nucleotides: 11. The CDR3 coding sequence is TGCGCCAGCAGCGACCTACTAGCGGGGAGGGGGGAGACCCAGTACTTC. Translating it yields CASSDLLAGRGETQYF.

The CDR3 region is CASSSIGTGGGETQYF. CDR3 sequence (DNA): TGTGCCAGCAGTTCAATCGGGACAGGGGGCGGAGAGACCCAGTACTTC. This sequence joins TRBV6-2 or TRBV6-3 and TRBJ2-5; 12 nucleotides match TRBD1. The CDR3 loop spans 16 amino acids. Trimming took 4 bases from V and 4 from J; bases not matched to a gene: 7. From germline, CDR1 is MNHEY and CDR2 SVGEGT.

The count of this clone is one. CDR3 DNA: TGTGCCAGTAGTATCAGGCAGGGCCCTTACGAGCAGTACTTC. Translation gives CASSIRQGPYEQYF. The V call is TRBV19, the J call TRBJ2-7; perhaps TRBD1 as D (5 bases). The CDR3 has 14 amino acids. Looked up from germline, CDR1 is LNHDA and CDR2 is SQIVND (reference sequence). Trimming removed 3 bases at V and 4 bases at J, with 13 bases between. The full variable domain, completed using reference TRBV19 and TRBJ2-7, is DGGITQSPKYLFRKEGQNVTLSCEQNLNHDAMYWYRQDPGQGLRLIYYSQIVNDFQKGDIAEGYSVSREKKESFPLTVTSAQKNPTAFYLCASSIRQGPYEQYFGPGTRLTVT.

The chain's CDR3 is CAWNGSGGSKETQYF. CDR3 coding DNA: TGTGCCTGGAATGGGAGCGGGGGGTCAAAAGAGACCCAGTACTTC. The chain recombines TRBV30 with TRBJ2-5; 9 nucleotides match TRBD2. Germline V gene lookup returns CDR1 GTSNPN and CDR2 SVGIG (reference sequence). The CDR3 consists of 15 residues. The J segment lost 3 bases and the V segment lost 4 bases, leaving 9 bases of the junction unmatched.

This clone was recorded a few times. The rearrangement joins TRBV7-2 to TRBJ2-3; 7 positions agree with TRBD2. Germline V lookup: CDR1 SGHTA, CDR2 FQGNSA. V lost 6 bases and J lost 7; bases outside the gene matches: 10. The CDR3 contains 14 residues. Here the CDR3 reads CASSPIPGGYTQYF. The CDR3 bases are TGTGCCAGCAGTCCAATTCCGGGGGGTTATACGCAGTATTTT.

The chain uses TRBV5-1 and TRBJ2-5, with 8 bases identical to TRBD2. CDR3 size: 14 residues. With 6 bases clipped from V and 5 bases from J, the junction kept 9 bases outside the gene matches. Per germline, CDR1 SGHRS and CDR2 YFSETQ. CDR3 sequence reads: CASMDPRGVETQYF. As DNA, the CDR3 is TGCGCCAGCATGGACCCGCGGGGGGTCGAGACCCAGTACTTC.

In its sample, this clone is medium-sized. This chain joins TRBV7-6 and TRBJ2-1, with D perhaps matching TRBD1 (5 bases). Deletions cut 6 bases from V and 0 bases from J, with 15 bases between. The CDR3 runs to 16 residues. Germline values: CDR1 SGHVS, CDR2 FNYEAQ. CDR3 loop: CASSPTVDISYNEQFF. The CDR3 region has the DNA TGTGCCAGCAGTCCAACGGTGGACATCTCCTACAATGAGCAGTTCTTC.

This clone was seen once. Germline and junction disagree at one end, which may indicate a read error. This chain uses TRBV9 with TRBJ2-6, with D uncertain. The CDR3 is made up of 14 amino acids. The germline V gene has CDR1 SGDLS and CDR2 YYNGEE. The CDR3 sequence is CASSVDSRANVLTF. CDR3 nucleotide sequence: TGTGCCAGCAGCGTAGACTCTAGGGCCAACGTCCTGACTTTC.

The chain combines TRBV9 with TRBJ2-2, with TRBD2 identical over 10 bases. The CDR3 spans 15 residues. Per the germline V gene, CDR1 is SGDLS and CDR2 is YYNGEE. Germline trimming cut 5 bases from V and 6 bases from J; bases unmatched to any gene: 7. CDR3 sequence (DNA): TGTGCCAGCAGTGCTAGCGGGGGCCGCCCCGGGGAGCTGTTTTTT. This encodes CASSASGGRPGELFF. Filled out from reference TRBV9 and TRBJ2-2, the complete variable domain reads DSGVTQTPKHLITATGQRVTLRCSPRSGDLSVYWYQQSLDQGLQFLIQYYNGEERAKGNILERFSAQQFPDLHSELNLSSLELGDSALYFCASSASGGRPGELFFGEGSRLTVL.

The genes are TRBV25-1 and TRBJ1-4, with 7 nucleotides matching TRBD1. In germline, CDR1 is MGHDK, CDR2 SYGVNS. The CDR3 spans 15 residues. The junction had 8 bases not matched to a gene; V was cut back by 3 bases and J by 7 bases. CDR3 sequence reads: CASSEFQGGGEKLFF. As DNA, the CDR3 is TGTGCCAGCAGTGAGTTTCAGGGGGGAGGTGAAAAACTGTTTTTT.

This clone was observed a handful of times. The rearrangement uses TRBV12-3 or TRBV12-4 and TRBJ2-2; D might be TRBD2 (5 bases). The CDR3 contains 13 residues. V lost 5 bases and J lost 7, with 11 bases in between. CDR3 loop: CASSRGMSGELFF. The CDR3 DNA reads as TGTGCCAGCAGTCGGGGTATGAGCGGGGAGCTGTTTTTT.

This clone was seen a handful of times. The CDR3 sequence is CASSPGGLNTEAFF. The CDR3 DNA reads TGTGCCAGCAGCCCAGGTGGTTTGAACACTGAAGCTTTCTTT. This rearrangement joins TRBV11-2 to TRBJ1-1, with unresolved D. V was cut by 5 bases and J by 0 bases, with 10 bases left in between. Per germline, CDR1 SGHAT and CDR2 FQNNGV. The CDR3 sequence is 14 residues long. Together with reference TRBV11-2 and TRBJ1-1, the CDR3 gives the full variable domain: EAGVAQSPRYKIIEKRQSVAFWCNPISGHATLYWYQQILGQGPKLLIQFQNNGVVDDSQLPKDRFSAERLKGVDSTLKIQPAKLEDSAVYLCASSPGGLNTEAFFGQGTRLTVV.

The chain combines TRBV5-6 with TRBJ1-1; D gene ambiguous. The V gene lost 0 bases and the J gene lost 11 bases, with 11 bases spanning the gap. The CDR3 runs to 12 residues. Germline values: CDR1 SGHDT, CDR2 YYEEEE. CDR3 residues: CASSLERGNAFF. CDR3 bases: TGTGCCAGCAGCTTGGAGCGGGGTAATGCTTTCTTT.

The chain has TRBV7-9 and TRBJ1-1, with TRBD1 as a possible D gene (5 bases). Germline CDR1 SEHNR, CDR2 FQNEAQ (reference sequence). The CDR3 is made up of 11 amino acids. CDR3 nucleotides: TGTGTCTCCAGGGAGAACACTGAAGCTTTCTTT. Encoded protein: CVSRENTEAFF.

The chain links TRBV18 to TRBJ2-2, with D maybe TRBD1 (6 bases). Trimming removed 3 bases from V and 0 bases from J, with 14 bases in between. CDR3 length: 17 residues. Germline V gene sequence: CDR1 KGHSH, CDR2 LQKENI. This CDR3 is CASSPVPGTSNTGELFF. The CDR3 DNA reads TGTGCCAGCTCACCGGTTCCCGGGACATCGAACACCGGGGAGCTGTTTTTT.

A few counts support this clone. The V gene is TRBV5-1, the J gene TRBJ1-1, with unresolved D. The germline V gene has CDR1 SGHRS and CDR2 YFSETQ. This CDR3 spans 14 amino acids. V lost 2 bases and J lost 0, with 8 bases in between. The CDR3 DNA reads as TGCGCCAGCAGCTTACAGATTCTGAACACTGAAGCTTTCTTT. Protein sequence: CASSLQILNTEAFF.

This chain uses TRBV18 with TRBJ2-1; maybe TRBD2 (5 bases). Germline CDR1 is KGHSH and CDR2 is LQKENI. The CDR3 is 17 residues long. Trimming cost V 3 bases and J 0 bases, with 15 bases left between them. The chain's CDR3 is CASSPLPAASSYNEQFF. In nucleotides, the CDR3 is TGTGCCAGCTCACCCCTCCCAGCGGCCTCCTCCTACAATGAGCAGTTCTTC.

The V call is TRBV11-2, the J call TRBJ2-2; 12 nucleotides agree with TRBD1. This CDR3 region has 15 residues. After removal of 8 bases from V and 5 bases from J, the junction contained 6 bases not matched to a gene. Germline-derived CDR1 and CDR2 are SGHAT and FQNNGV. DNA for the CDR3: TGTGCCAGCGGGGACAGGGGGCTTTTAACCGGGGAGCTGTTTTTT. Translating gives CASGDRGLLTGELFF. The full variable domain, its missing parts supplied by reference TRBV11-2 and TRBJ2-2, is EAGVAQSPRYKIIEKRQSVAFWCNPISGHATLYWYQQILGQGPKLLIQFQNNGVVDDSQLPKDRFSAERLKGVDSTLKIQPAKLEDSAVYLCASGDRGLLTGELFFGEGSRLTVL.

The rearrangement uses TRBV18 and TRBJ2-1; D possibly corresponds to TRBD2 (6 bases). V was cut by 6 bases and J by 10 bases, with 10 bases left in between. Germline V gene data show CDR1 as KGHSH and CDR2 as LQKENI. The CDR3 totals 11 residues. The CDR3 DNA follows: TGTGCCAGCTCGCCGCTAGCGGAGCAGTTCTTC. This gives the protein CASSPLAEQFF.

The rearrangement links TRBV7-2 to TRBJ2-1; 10 bases are a match to TRBD2. Losses at the gene ends were 5 bases for V and 7 bases for J; bases not matched to a gene: 11. The V gene's germline CDR1 is SGHTA and CDR2 FQGNSA. CDR3 length: 16 residues. The DNA of the CDR3 is TGTGCCAGCAGCCCCCGAAGCGGGGGGGCAAGGAATGAGCAGTTCTTC. This sequence encodes CASSPRSGGARNEQFF.

This clone was seen a few times. The gene calls are TRBV5-1 and TRBJ2-5; a possible D gene is TRBD2 (6 bases). Germline CDR1 reads SGHRS; CDR2 reads YFSETQ. The CDR3 consists of 13 residues. V was shortened by 4 bases and J by 0 bases, with 7 bases between the two germline ends. The CDR3 region has the DNA TGCGCCAGCAGCCGGGGGAACCAAGAGACCCAGTACTTC. Its protein is CASSRGNQETQYF.

The rearrangement links TRBV29-1 to TRBJ2-1; D remains unclear. The V end lost 6 bases, the J end lost 5 bases, and 14 bases lay between the germline ends. The CDR3 has 13 residues. In germline, CDR1 is SQVTM, CDR2 ANQGSEA. CDR3 DNA: TGCAGCGTCCCTGCACTACCACACAATGAGCAGTTCTTC. Encoded protein: CSVPALPHNEQFF.

The J gene is TRBJ1-6, the V gene TRBV19; TRBD1 agrees at 8 bases. Germline assignment: CDR1 LNHDA and CDR2 SQIVND (reference sequence). V lost 7 bases, J lost 10 bases, and 12 bases stayed unmatched. This CDR3 comprises 15 residues. CDR3 DNA sequence: TGTGCCAGTACCGCAGGGGGCTTGAGGGGATCACCCCTCCACTTT. Translating it yields CASTAGGLRGSPLHF.